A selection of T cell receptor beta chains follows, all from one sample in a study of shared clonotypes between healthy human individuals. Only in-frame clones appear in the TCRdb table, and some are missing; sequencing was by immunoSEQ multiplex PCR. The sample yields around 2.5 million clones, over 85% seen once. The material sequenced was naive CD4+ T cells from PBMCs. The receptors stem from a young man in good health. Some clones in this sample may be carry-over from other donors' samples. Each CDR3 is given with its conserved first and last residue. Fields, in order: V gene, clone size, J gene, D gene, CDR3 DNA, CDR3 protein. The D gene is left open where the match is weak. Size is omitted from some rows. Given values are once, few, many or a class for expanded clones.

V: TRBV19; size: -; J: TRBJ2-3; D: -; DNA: TGTGCCAGTAGACGGGAGAGGACCACAGATACGCAGTATTTT; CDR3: CASRRERTTDTQYF
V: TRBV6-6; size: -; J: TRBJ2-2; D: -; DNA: TGTGCCAGCACGAGTTCCAGGCGCACCGGGGAGCTGTTTTTT; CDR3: CASTSSRRTGELFF
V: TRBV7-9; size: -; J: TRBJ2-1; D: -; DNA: TGTGCCAGCAGCCCCGCCCCTCAGTTCTTC; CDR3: CASSPAPQFF
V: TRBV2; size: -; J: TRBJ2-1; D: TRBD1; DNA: TGTGCCAGCAGTTTACAGGGGGTAGGCAATGAGCAGTTCTTC; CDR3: CASSLQGVGNEQFF
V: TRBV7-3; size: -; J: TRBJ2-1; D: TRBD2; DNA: TGTGCCAGCAGCTTAAGCTCGGGAGGGGGACACAATGAGCAGTTCTTC; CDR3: CASSLSSGGGHNEQFF
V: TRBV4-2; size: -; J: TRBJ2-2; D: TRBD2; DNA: TGTGCCAGCAGCCTTAGCGGGAGGTCGGGCACCGGGGAGCTGTTTTTT; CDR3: CASSLSGRSGTGELFF
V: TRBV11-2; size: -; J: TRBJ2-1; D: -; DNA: TGTGCCAGCAGCTTGGCGAGCAATGAGCAGTTCTTC; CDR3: CASSLASNEQFF
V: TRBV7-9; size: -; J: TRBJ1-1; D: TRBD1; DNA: TGTGCCAGCAGCTTAGGCCGACACAGGGGCACTGAAGCTTTCTTT; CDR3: CASSLGRHRGTEAFF
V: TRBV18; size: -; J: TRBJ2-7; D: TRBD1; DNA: TGTGCCAGCTCACGAACCAACCCCGGGACAGGGGCCTACGAGCAGTACTTC; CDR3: CASSRTNPGTGAYEQYF
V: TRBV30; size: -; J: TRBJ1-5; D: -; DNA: TGTGCCTGGAGCCAGGGTGGGAGCAATCAGCCCCAGCATTTT; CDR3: CAWSQGGSNQPQHF
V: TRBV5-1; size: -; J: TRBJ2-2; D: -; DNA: TGCGCCAGCAGCTTAATTTTGGCCGGGGAGCTGTTTTTT; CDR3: CASSLILAGELFF
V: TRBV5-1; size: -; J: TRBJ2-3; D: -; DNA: TGCGCCAGCAGCTTGGTTCCCGCGGATACGCAGTATTTT; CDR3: CASSLVPADTQYF
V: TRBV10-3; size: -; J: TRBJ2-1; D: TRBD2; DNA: TGTGCCATCAGTGAGTCCCCGGCGGTAGCGGGAGTGAATGAGCAGTTCTTC; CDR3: CAISESPAVAGVNEQFF
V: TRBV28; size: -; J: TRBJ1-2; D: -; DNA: TGTGCCAGCAGTTTATTGGGACGGACCTATGGCTACACCTTC; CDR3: CASSLLGRTYGYTF
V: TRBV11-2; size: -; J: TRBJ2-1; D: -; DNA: TGTGCCAGCCGTCGGGATTACCAAAGGGATGAGCAGTTCTTC; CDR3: CASRRDYQRDEQFF
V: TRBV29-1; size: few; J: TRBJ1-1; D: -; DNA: TGCAGCGTTCTGCAGAAAAACACTGAAGCTTTCTTT; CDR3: CSVLQKNTEAFF
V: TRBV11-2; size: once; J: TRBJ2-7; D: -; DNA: TGTGCCAGCAGCCCCCGCCGGAGAAGCTCCTACGAGCAGTACTTC; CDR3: CASSPRRRSSYEQYF
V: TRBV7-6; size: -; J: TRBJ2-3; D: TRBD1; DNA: TGTGCCAGCAGCCCGGGGACAGGGACAGATACGCAGTATTTT; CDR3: CASSPGTGTDTQYF
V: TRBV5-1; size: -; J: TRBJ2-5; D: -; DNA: TGCGCCAGCAGCTTGGACGGGGGCGAATGGGAGACCCAGTACTTC; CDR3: CASSLDGGEWETQYF
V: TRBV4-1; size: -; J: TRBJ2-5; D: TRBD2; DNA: TGCGCCAGCAGCCAAGTAACCAGCGGGAGTCTCGAGACCCAGTACTTC; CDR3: CASSQVTSGSLETQYF
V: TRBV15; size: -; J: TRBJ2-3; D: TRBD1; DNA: TGTGCCACCAGCAGAGTAGGGACAGGAAAAAGTACAGATACGCAGTATTTT; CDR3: CATSRVGTGKSTDTQYF
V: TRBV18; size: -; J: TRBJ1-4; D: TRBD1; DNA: TGTGCCAGCTCACCACCCGGGACAGGGGGGGAACTGTTTTTT; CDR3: CASSPPGTGGELFF
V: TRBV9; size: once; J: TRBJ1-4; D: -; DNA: TGTGCCAGCAGCCCCGCCGTAAATGAAAAACTGTTTTTT; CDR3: CASSPAVNEKLFF
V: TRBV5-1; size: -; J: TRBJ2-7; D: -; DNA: TGCGCCAGCAGCTTGTGGGATTTTGGGAATTACGAGCAGTACTTC; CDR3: CASSLWDFGNYEQYF
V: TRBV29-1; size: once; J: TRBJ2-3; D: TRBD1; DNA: TGCAGCGTGGACAGGGCAGATACGCAGTATTTT; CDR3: CSVDRADTQYF
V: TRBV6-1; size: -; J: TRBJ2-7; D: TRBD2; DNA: TGTGCCAGCAGTGAGAGGACTAGCGGGAGAGGGCAGTACTTC; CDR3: CASSERTSGRGQYF
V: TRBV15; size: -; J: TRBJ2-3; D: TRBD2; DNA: TGTGCCACCCGGACTAGCAGCACAGATACGCAGTATTTT; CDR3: CATRTSSTDTQYF
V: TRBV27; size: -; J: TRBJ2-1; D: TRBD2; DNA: TGTGCCAGCACCGAATCCAGTCGACTAGCGGGCTACTATAGCTCCTACAATGAGCAGTTCTTC; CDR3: CASTESSRLAGYYSSYNEQFF
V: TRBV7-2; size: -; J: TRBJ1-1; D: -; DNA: TGTGCCAGCAGCTACGGGATACAGCAGTTCTTT; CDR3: CASSYGIQQFF
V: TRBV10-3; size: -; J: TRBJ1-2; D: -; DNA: TGTGCCATCAGTGACAGGGGTAAGGATGGCTACACCTTC; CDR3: CAISDRGKDGYTF
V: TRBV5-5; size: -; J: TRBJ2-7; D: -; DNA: TGTGCCAGCAGCCCTCAGCAGGGGCTATCCTACGAGCAGTACTTC; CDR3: CASSPQQGLSYEQYF
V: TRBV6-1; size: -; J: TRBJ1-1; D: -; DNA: TGTGCCAGCAGTGCGGAAGACGGACTTGAAGCTTTCTTT; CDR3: CASSAEDGLEAFF
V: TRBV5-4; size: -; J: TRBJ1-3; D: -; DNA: TGTGCCAGCAGCTTGGGGGTACCTGGAAACACCATATATTTT; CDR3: CASSLGVPGNTIYF
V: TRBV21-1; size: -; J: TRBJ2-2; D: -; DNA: TGTGCCAGCACCTCAGACAGGGTCGACACCGGGGAGCTGTTTTTT; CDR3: CASTSDRVDTGELFF
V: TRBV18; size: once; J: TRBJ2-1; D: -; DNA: TGTGCCAGCTCACCACTGGTGGGTGGTGAGCAGTTCTTC; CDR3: CASSPLVGGEQFF
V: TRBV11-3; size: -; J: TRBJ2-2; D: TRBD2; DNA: TGTGCCAGCAGCCCCGGGACTAGCGCCGGGGAGCTGTTTTTT; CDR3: CASSPGTSAGELFF